The present T cell receptor (beta chain) was sequenced within a study of T cells in Graves' hyperthyroidism and ophthalmopathy. CDR1 is KGHSH, CDR2 LQKENI, per germline. Losses at the gene ends were 8 bases for V and 0 bases for J; bases not matched to a gene: 6. The CDR3 covers 14 residues. TCR beta CDR3 regions were amplified from RNA. When the TCR CDR3 underwent first-round RT-PCR, the HTBI primer set was used. TCRdb processed the multiplex PCR reads anew with MiXCR; each CDR3 protein has one entry. The table has 530,000 or so distinct CDR3 sequences, about 45% seen once. This clonotype was found a few times.

The sequence was collected from a woman aged 18-35 years with Graves' hyperthyroidism. This chain uses TRBV18 with TRBJ2-7; TRBD1 aligns across 8 bases. The material sequenced was peripheral blood or thyroid tissue (not recorded which). The DNA of the CDR3 is TGTGCCAGCGCCTGGACAGGGTCCTCCTACGAGCAGTACTTC. Protein sequence: CASAWTGSSYEQYF.